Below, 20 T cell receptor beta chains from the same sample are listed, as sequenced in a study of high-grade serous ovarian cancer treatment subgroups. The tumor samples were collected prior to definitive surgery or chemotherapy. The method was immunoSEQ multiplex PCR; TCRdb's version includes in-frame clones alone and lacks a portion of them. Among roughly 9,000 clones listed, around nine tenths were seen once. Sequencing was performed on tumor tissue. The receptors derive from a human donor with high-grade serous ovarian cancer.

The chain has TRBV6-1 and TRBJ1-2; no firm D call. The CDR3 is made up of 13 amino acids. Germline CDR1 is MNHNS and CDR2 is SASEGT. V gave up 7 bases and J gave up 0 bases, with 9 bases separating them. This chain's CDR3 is CASKKAANYGYTF. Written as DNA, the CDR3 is TGTGCCAGCAAGAAGGCCGCTAACTATGGCTACACCTTC.

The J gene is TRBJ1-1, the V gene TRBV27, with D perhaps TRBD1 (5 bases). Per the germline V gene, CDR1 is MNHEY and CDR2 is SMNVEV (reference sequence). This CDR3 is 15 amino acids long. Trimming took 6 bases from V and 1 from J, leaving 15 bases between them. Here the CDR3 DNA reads TGTGCCAGCAGGATATTTGGGGGGACGAACACTGAAGCTTTCTTT. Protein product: CASRIFGGTNTEAFF.

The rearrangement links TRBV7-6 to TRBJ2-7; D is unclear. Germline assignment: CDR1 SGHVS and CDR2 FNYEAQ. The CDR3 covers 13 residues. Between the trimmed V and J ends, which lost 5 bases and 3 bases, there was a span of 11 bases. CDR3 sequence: CASSVSQNYEQYF. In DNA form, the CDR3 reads TGTGCCAGCAGCGTTAGCCAGAACTACGAGCAGTACTTC. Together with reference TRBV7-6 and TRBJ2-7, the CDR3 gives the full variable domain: GAGVSQSPRYKVTKRGQDVALRCDPISGHVSLYWYRQALGQGPEFLTYFNYEAQQDKSGLPNDRFSAERPEGSISTLTIQRTEQRDSAMYRCASSVSQNYEQYFGPGTRLTVT.

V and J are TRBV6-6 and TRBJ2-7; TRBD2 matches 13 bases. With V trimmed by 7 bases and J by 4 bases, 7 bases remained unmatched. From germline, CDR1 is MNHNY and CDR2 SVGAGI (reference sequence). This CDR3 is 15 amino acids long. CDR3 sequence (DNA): TGTGCCAGCACCGGACTAGCGGGAGAACGGTACGAGCAGTACTTC. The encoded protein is CASTGLAGERYEQYF.

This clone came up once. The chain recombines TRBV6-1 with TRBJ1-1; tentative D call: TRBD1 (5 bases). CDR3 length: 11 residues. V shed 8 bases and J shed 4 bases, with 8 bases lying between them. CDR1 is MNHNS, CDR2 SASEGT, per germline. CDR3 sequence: CASRGFTEAFF. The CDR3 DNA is TGTGCCAGCCGGGGGTTCACTGAAGCTTTCTTT.

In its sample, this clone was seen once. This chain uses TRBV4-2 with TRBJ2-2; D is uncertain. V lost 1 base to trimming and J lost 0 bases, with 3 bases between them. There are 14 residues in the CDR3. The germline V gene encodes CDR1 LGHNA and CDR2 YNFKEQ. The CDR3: CASSQVANTGELFF. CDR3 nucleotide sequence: TGTGCCAGCAGCCAAGTTGCGAACACCGGGGAGCTGTTTTTT.

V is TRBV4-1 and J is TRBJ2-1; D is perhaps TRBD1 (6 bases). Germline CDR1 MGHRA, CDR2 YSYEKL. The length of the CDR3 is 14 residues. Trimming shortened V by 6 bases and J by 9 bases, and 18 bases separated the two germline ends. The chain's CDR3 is CASRPTGFGTEQFF. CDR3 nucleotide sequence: TGCGCCAGCAGACCTACAGGGTTTGGGACTGAGCAGTTCTTC.

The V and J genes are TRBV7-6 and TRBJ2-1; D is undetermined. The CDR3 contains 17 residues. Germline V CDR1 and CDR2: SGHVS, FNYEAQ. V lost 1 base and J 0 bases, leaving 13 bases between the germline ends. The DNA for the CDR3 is TGTGCCAGCAGCTTAGAGGTTGCGACCAACTCCTACAATGAGCAGTTCTTC. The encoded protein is CASSLEVATNSYNEQFF.

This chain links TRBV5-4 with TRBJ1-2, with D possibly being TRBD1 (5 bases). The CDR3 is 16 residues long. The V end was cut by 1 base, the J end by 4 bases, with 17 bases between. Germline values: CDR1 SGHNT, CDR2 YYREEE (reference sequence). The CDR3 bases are TGTGCCAGCAGCTTGCGTGGGGCCTTGTCGCTCTATGGCTACACCTTC. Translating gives CASSLRGALSLYGYTF.

CDR3 region: CASSLGLSVTSYTDTQYF. The CDR3 DNA follows: TGTGCCAGCAGCTTAGGCCTAAGCGTGACTTCCTACACAGATACGCAGTATTTT. The V gene is TRBV13, the J gene TRBJ2-3; D is uncertain. CDR3 length equals 18 residues. V was trimmed by 0 bases and J by 2 bases, leaving 18 bases between them. The germline V gene encodes CDR1 PRHDT and CDR2 FYEKMQ (reference sequence).

CDR3 coding DNA: TGCGCCAGCAGCCTGGGAACAGGGGTGGAGACCCAGTACTTC. Amino acid sequence: CASSLGTGVETQYF. This chain links TRBV10-1 with TRBJ2-5, with 7 bases fitting TRBD1. V dropped 6 bases and J dropped 5; count of bases not matched to a gene: 9. Germline CDR1 and CDR2: WNHNN and SYGVQD (reference sequence). The CDR3 contains 14 residues.

The CDR3 bases are TGTGCCAGCAGCGTAGAACTAGCGGGAGTTCATGAGCAGTTCTTC. Amino acid sequence: CASSVELAGVHEQFF. The chain has TRBV9 and TRBJ2-1, with TRBD2 identical over 11 bases. V lost 0 bases and J lost 8; bases outside the gene matches: 4. The CDR3 runs to 15 residues. Germline V CDR1 and CDR2: SGDLS, YYNGEE.

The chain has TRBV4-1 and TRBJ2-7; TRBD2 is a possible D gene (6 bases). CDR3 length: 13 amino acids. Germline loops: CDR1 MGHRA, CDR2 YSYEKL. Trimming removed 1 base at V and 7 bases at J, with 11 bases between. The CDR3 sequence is CASSQVLREEQYF. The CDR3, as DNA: TGCGCCAGCAGCCAAGTATTACGGGAGGAGCAGTACTTC.

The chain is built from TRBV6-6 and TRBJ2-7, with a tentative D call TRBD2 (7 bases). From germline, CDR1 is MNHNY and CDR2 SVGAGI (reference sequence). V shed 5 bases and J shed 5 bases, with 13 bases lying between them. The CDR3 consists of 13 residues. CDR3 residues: CASSPGGRNEQYF. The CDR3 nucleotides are TGTGCCAGCAGTCCGGGGGGCAGGAACGAGCAGTACTTC.

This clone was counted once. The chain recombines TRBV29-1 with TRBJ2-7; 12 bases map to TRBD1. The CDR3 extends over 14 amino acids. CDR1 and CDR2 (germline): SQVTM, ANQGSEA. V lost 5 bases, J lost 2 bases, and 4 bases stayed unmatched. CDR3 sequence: CSVRDRGLPYEQYF. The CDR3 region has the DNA TGCAGCGTTCGGGACAGGGGGCTTCCCTACGAGCAGTACTTC.

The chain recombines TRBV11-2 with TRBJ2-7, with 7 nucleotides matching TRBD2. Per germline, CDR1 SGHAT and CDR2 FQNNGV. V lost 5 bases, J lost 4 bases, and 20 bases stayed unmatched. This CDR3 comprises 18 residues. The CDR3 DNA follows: TGTGCCAGCAGCCACGGGGGAGGGATTGGGCGGGCCTGGTACGAGCAGTACTTC. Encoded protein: CASSHGGGIGRAWYEQYF.

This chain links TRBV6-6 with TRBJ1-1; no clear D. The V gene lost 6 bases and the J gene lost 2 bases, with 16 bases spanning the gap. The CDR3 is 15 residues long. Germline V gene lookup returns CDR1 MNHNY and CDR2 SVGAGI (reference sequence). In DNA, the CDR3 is TGTGCCAGCAGGGCCCTTTCTGGGCTTAACACTGAAGCTTTCTTT. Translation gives CASRALSGLNTEAFF.

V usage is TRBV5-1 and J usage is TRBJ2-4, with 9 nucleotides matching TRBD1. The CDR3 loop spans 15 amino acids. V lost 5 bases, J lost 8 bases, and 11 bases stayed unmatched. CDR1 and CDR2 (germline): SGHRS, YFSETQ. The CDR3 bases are TGCGCCAGCAGATCACGGACGGGACAGGGTCACATTCAGTACTTC. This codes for CASRSRTGQGHIQYF.

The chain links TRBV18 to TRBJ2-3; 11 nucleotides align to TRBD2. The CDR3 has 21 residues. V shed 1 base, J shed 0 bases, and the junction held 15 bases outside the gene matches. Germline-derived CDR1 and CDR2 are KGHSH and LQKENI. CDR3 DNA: TGTGCCAGCTCACCACGGCGAGGGACTAGCGGCCCGAGGAAGAGCACAGATACGCAGTATTTT. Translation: CASSPRRGTSGPRKSTDTQYF.

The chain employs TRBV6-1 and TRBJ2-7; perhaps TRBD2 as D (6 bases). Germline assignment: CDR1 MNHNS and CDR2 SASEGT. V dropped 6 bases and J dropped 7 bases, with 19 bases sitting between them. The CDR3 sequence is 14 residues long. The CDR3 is CASSDLGGREEQYF. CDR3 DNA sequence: TGTGCCAGCAGCGACCTGGGGGGACGGGAAGAGCAGTACTTC.